Presented here are 3 T cell receptor beta chains from one specimen sequenced in a study of T-cell reconstitution after alpha-beta-depleted transplantation in children. Using unique molecular identifiers, the investigators prepared the TCRbeta library. MiXCR, run by TCRdb on the PCR reads, gives a single entry per CDR3 protein. Of around 500,000 distinct CDR3 sequences listed, about an eighth were seen once; the top ten hold about 6%. The sample in question was PBMCs from the stem cell graft donor, obtained from the stem cell graft. The receptors were sampled from a human donor who donated a stem cell graft to a child with combined immunodeficiency.

The V gene is TRBV30, the J gene TRBJ2-3; D call uncertain. Between the trimmed V and J ends, which lost 2 bases and 0 bases, there was a span of 9 bases. The length of the CDR3 is 14 residues. Per germline, CDR1 GTSNPN and CDR2 SVGIG (reference sequence). The CDR3 DNA follows: TGTGCCTGGAGTAGCAGGCGTAGCACAGATACGCAGTATTTT. Translated, it gives CAWSSRRSTDTQYF.

A remark on this clonotype: At one end the junction does not follow the germline gene, possibly because of a read error. The V gene is TRBV10-3, the J gene TRBJ2-1; D is undetermined. Germline V CDR1 and CDR2: ENHRY, SYGVKD. This CDR3 has 12 residues. CDR3 in DNA: TGTGCCAACAGTGGTCGCGACAATGAGCAGTTCTTC. This gives the protein CANSGRDNEQFF.

This clonotype was picked up a small number of times. The chain employs TRBV15 and TRBJ2-1; unclear D gene. Trimming took 0 bases from V and 1 from J, leaving 7 bases between them. CDR3 length: 15 amino acids. The germline V gene has CDR1 LNHNV and CDR2 YYDKDF (reference sequence). In DNA form, the CDR3 reads TGTGCCACCAGCAGAGATGGGAATTCCTACAATGAGCAGTTCTTC. Translating gives CATSRDGNSYNEQFF. Filled out from reference TRBV15 and TRBJ2-1, the complete variable domain reads DAMVIQNPRYQVTQFGKPVTLSCSQTLNHNVMYWYQQKSSQAPKLLFHYYDKDFNNEADTPDNFQSRRPNTSFCFLDIRSPGLGDTAMYLCATSRDGNSYNEQFFGPGTRLTVL.